Listed below are T cell receptor beta chains from one sample, sequenced in a study of T cell changes during pregnancy in multiple sclerosis. TCRdb's copy holds only in-frame clones and misses some; the assay was immunoSEQ multiplex PCR. Found here are roughly 70,000 clones, roughly nine tenths of them singletons; the top ten hold around 3.2%. The sequencing used peripheral blood, collected before pregnancy. The receptors stem from a female donor with multiple sclerosis, enrolled in a pregnancy study. The conserved cysteine and the conserved F or W are not part of the CDR3 here. D genes are given only for firm matches. Not every row has a clone size; where given, it reads once, few, many or a size class.

CDR3 protein | D gene | J gene | V gene | clone size
ASRDGGEYNYGYT | . | TRBJ1-2 | TRBV6-6 | many
ASSLGQVNNSPLH | TRBD1 | TRBJ1-6 | TRBV5-1 | .
ASSLAARQGRDIQY | TRBD1 | TRBJ2-4 | TRBV5-6 | .
ASSLPPGTGYEQY | TRBD1 | TRBJ2-7 | TRBV28 | .
ASSYPLSYSQETQY | . | TRBJ2-5 | TRBV6-5 | .
ASSVAFGAGYEQY | . | TRBJ2-7 | TRBV9 | .
ASSGTGPLAGAF | TRBD1 | TRBJ1-1 | TRBV6-1 | .
ASSSLIIVSGANVLT | . | TRBJ2-6 | TRBV11-2 | once
ASSETGAYGYT | TRBD1 | TRBJ1-2 | TRBV7-3 | once
AWSAVADTQY | . | TRBJ2-3 | TRBV30 | .
ASSPDRGNSPLH | TRBD1 | TRBJ1-6 | TRBV7-9 | .
ASSGSAGVSYEQY | TRBD2 | TRBJ2-7 | TRBV19 | once
ASGLGQGSNEQF | TRBD1 | TRBJ2-1 | TRBV12-5 | .
ASRTGPYSNQPQH | . | TRBJ1-5 | TRBV6-1 | .
ASTLTRDRNL | . | TRBJ1-2 | TRBV7-8 | .
ASSVVDSGGVTDTQY | . | TRBJ2-3 | TRBV9 | .
ASSMSGSYGYT | . | TRBJ1-2 | TRBV19 | .
SVRDRGPYEQY | TRBD1 | TRBJ2-7 | TRBV29-1 | .
ASSLESGGSYEQY | TRBD2 | TRBJ2-7 | TRBV7-7 | .
ASSQDRRIFAF | . | TRBJ1-1 | TRBV4-2 | medium-sized
ATSRDPGYEQY | . | TRBJ2-7 | TRBV15 | .
ASSPDPGSLHYEQY | . | TRBJ2-7 | TRBV18 | .
ASSLTRNTGELF | . | TRBJ2-2 | TRBV7-9 | .
ASSLRDRETNYGYT | TRBD1 | TRBJ1-2 | TRBV11-2 | once
ASSFSGGGSYNEQF | . | TRBJ2-1 | TRBV9 | .
ASSPPQRLTFSYEQY | . | TRBJ2-7 | TRBV5-8 | .